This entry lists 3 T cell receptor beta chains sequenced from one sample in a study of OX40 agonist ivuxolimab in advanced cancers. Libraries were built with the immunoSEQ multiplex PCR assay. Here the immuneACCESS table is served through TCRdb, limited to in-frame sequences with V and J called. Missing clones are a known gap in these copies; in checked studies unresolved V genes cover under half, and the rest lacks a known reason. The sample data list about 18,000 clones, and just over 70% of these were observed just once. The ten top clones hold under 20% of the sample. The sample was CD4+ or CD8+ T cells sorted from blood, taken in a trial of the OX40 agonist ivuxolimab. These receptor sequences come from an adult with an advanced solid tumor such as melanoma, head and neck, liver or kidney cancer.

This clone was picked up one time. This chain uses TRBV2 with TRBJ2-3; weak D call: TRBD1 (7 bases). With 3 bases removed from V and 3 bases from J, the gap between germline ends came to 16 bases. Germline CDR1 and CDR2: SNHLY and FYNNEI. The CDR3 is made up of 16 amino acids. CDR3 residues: CASSDPRGESTDTQYF. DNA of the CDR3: TGTGCCAGCAGTGATCCCAGGGGGGAGAGTACAGATACGCAGTATTTT. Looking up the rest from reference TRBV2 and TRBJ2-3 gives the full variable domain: EPEVTQTPSHQVTQMGQEVILRCVPISNHLYFYWYRQILGQKVEFLVSFYNNEISEKSEIFDDQFSVERPDGSNFTLKIRSTKLEDSAMYFCASSDPRGESTDTQYFGPGTRLTVL.

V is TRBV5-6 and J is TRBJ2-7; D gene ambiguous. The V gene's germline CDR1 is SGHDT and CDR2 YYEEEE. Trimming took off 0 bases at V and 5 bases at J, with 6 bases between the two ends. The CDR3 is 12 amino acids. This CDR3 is CASSLEVNEQYF. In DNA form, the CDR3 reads TGTGCCAGCAGCTTGGAGGTGAACGAGCAGTACTTC.

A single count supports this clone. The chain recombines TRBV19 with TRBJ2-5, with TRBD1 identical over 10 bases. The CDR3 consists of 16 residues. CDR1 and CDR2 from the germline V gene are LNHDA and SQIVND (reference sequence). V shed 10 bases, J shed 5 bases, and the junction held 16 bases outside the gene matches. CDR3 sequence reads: CAIPEGLDRGPETQYF. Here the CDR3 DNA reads TGTGCCATCCCGGAGGGCTTAGACAGGGGGCCTGAGACCCAGTACTTC.